This TCR beta chain emerged from a study of T-cell memory formation after mild COVID-19. A note on this clonotype: The antigen remains unidentified.

The CDR3 length is 14 residues. V lost 5 bases to trimming and J lost 9 bases; unmatched junction nucleotides: 4. In germline, CDR1 is SGHKS, CDR2 YYEKEE (reference sequence). TCRdb reanalysed the 5' RACE reads using MiXCR and keeps one entry per CDR3 protein. In the table there are 300,000 to 350,000 distinct CDR3 sequences, approximately 19% of which are singletons. The study, taken as a whole, reports: Largely, contracting CD4+ clones fell within CM and EM, and contracting CD8+ clones within EMRA.

V gene TRBV5-5 combines with J gene TRBJ2-1, with TRBD2 matching over 14 bases. Sequenced input: PBMCs or a T cell subset sorted from them (not recorded which). This TCR came from a man aged 18 to 30 who had mild COVID-19 (a few samples of this study predate the infection). Cell type and time point are not known. For the CDR3, the DNA is TGTGCCAGCAGGGGACTAGCGGGGGTGGGTGAGCAGTTCTTC. It translates to CASRGLAGVGEQFF.